Presented here are 17 T cell receptor beta chains from one specimen sequenced in a study of T-cell memory formation after mild COVID-19. TCRdb fed the 5' RACE reads into MiXCR, producing one record per CDR3 protein. This sample has around 340,000 distinct CDR3 sequences, with more than 15% found just once. Material: PBMCs or a T cell subset sorted from them (not recorded which). Receptors originate from a man younger than 35 who had mild COVID-19 (a few samples of this study predate the infection). Cell type and time point are not known.

This chain joins TRBV3-1 and TRBJ2-2, with D possibly TRBD1 on 5 matching bases. Germline loops: CDR1 LGHDT, CDR2 YNNKEL (reference sequence). The CDR3 is 12 amino acids. V lost 4 bases and J 7 bases, leaving 7 bases between the germline ends. The CDR3 loop reads CASSLRVGELFF. The CDR3 DNA sequence: TGTGCCAGCAGCCTCAGGGTCGGGGAGCTGTTTTTT.

This clonotype occurred once. Its ends do not fully match the called genes, so a read error is possible. This chain uses TRBV6-2 or TRBV6-3 with TRBJ1-1; tentative D call: TRBD1 (5 bases). The germline V gene has CDR1 MNHEY and CDR2 SVGEGT. CDR3 length: 15 residues. In nucleotides, the CDR3 is TGTGCAAGCAGTTACTCTGGGGGACGTAACACTGAAGCTTTCTTT. It is translated as CASSYSGGRNTEAFF.

This clonotype was observed a few times. The rearrangement links TRBV7-2 to TRBJ2-7; D tentatively fits TRBD1 or TRBD2 (5 bases each). This CDR3 comprises 14 residues. CDR1 is SGHTA, CDR2 FQGNSA, per germline. V lost 5 bases and J 9 bases, leaving 20 bases between the germline ends. In nucleotides, the CDR3 is TGTGCCAGCAGCCCTGGGGGTGGCGGATTAGCGCAGTACGTC. Its translation is CASSPGGGGLAQYV.

The V call is TRBV7-6, the J call TRBJ1-1; the D gene is possibly TRBD1 (5 bases). The V end lost 5 bases, the J end lost 7 bases, and 14 bases lay between the germline ends. The germline gives CDR1 SGHVS, CDR2 FNYEAQ. This CDR3 comprises 13 residues. The CDR3 region is CASSPNRFLEAFF. CDR3 bases: TGTGCCAGCAGCCCCAACAGGTTCCTTGAAGCTTTCTTT.

J is TRBJ2-7 and V is TRBV6-6; 8 nucleotides match TRBD1. CDR1 and CDR2 (germline): MNHNY, SVGAGI (reference sequence). The CDR3 extends over 17 amino acids. Trimming took 6 bases from V and 2 from J; bases not matched to a gene: 15. The CDR3 DNA follows: TGTGCCAGCAGCTATACGAGGGCCGGGACAGGCACCTACGAGCAGTACTTC. It codes for CASSYTRAGTGTYEQYF.

Points on this clonotype: This clone may be a read error of a much larger clone one base away. This sequence joins TRBV5-1 and TRBJ2-3; possible D gene TRBD2, 5 bases. With 4 bases removed from V and 2 bases from J, the gap between germline ends came to 11 bases. The CDR3 has 14 residues. Germline V gives CDR1 SGHRS, CDR2 YFSETQ. In nucleotides, the CDR3 is TGCGCCAGCAGCATCCGACTACCCACAGATACGCAGTATTTT. Encoded protein: CASSIRLPTDTQYF.

This clonotype was counted between two and nine times. V usage is TRBV5-1 and J usage is TRBJ2-7; D unresolved. The length of the CDR3 is 14 residues. CDR1 is SGHRS, CDR2 YFSETQ, per germline. V was cut by 0 bases and J by 0 bases, with 7 bases left in between. The CDR3 bases are TGCGCCAGCAGCTTGGAACATCCCTCCTACGAGCAGTACGTC. It encodes CASSLEHPSYEQYV.

This clonotype was seen at least ten times. The chain recombines TRBV5-1 with TRBJ1-1; D is unclear. Trimming removed 0 bases from V and 0 bases from J, with 6 bases in between. The germline gives CDR1 SGHRS, CDR2 YFSETQ. The CDR3 length is 14 residues. CDR3 nucleotides: TGCGCCAGCAGCTTGGCGGCAGTGAACACTGAAGCTTTCTTT. Translation gives CASSLAAVNTEAFF.

The chain combines TRBV12-3 or TRBV12-4 with TRBJ2-7; tentative D call: TRBD2 (5 bases). The CDR3 loop spans 14 amino acids. Trimming removed 4 bases at V and 2 bases at J, with 12 bases between. CDR3 sequence (DNA): TGTGCCAGCAGTTCACCCAGCGGTCCCTACGAGCAGTACTTC. It is translated as CASSSPSGPYEQYF.

CDR3 sequence reads: CASTSPGDYTF. As DNA, the CDR3 is TGTGCCAGCACCAGTCCAGGGGACTACACCTTC. This sequence joins TRBV12-3 or TRBV12-4 and TRBJ1-2, with D possibly matching TRBD1 (6 bases). The V end was cut by 7 bases, the J end by 10 bases, with 13 bases between. This CDR3 comprises 11 residues.

In its sample, this clonotype was seen a few times. V is TRBV19 and J is TRBJ1-1; D ambiguous. The CDR3 spans 14 residues. Germline loops: CDR1 LNHDA, CDR2 SQIVND (reference sequence). Trimming shortened V by 5 bases and J by 1 base, and 11 bases separated the two germline ends. The CDR3 region has the DNA TGTGCCAGTAGTTTCCTAGGCCAGAACACTGAAGCTTTCTTT. Translating gives CASSFLGQNTEAFF.

This chain's CDR3 is CASSPVGGNTGELFF. The CDR3 DNA sequence: TGTGCCAGCAGCCCCGTCGGCGGGAACACCGGGGAGCTGTTTTTT. The chain is built from TRBV3-1 and TRBJ2-2; D not certain. V was pared by 4 bases and J by 1 base, with 10 bases between. From germline, CDR1 is LGHDT and CDR2 YNNKEL (reference sequence). The CDR3 covers 15 residues.

This clonotype occurred many times. The gene calls are TRBV7-2 and TRBJ2-1; D ambiguous. Germline V gene lookup returns CDR1 SGHTA and CDR2 FQGNSA. CDR3 length: 14 residues. Trimming left V 4 bases short and J 4 bases short, with 11 bases between. CDR3 nucleotide sequence: TGTGCCAGCAGCTCGGTGAGCTCGTACAATGAGCAGTTCTTC. Residues: CASSSVSSYNEQFF.

The CDR3 DNA reads TGTGCCAGCTCCCCCATGGAGGAAAAAGAGACCCAGTACTTC. Its protein product is CASSPMEEKETQYF. The chain uses TRBV18 and TRBJ2-5; possible D gene TRBD2, 5 bases. From germline, CDR1 is KGHSH and CDR2 LQKENI. The V gene lost 6 bases and the J gene lost 3 bases, with 14 bases spanning the gap. CDR3 length: 14 amino acids.

The chain couples TRBV5-1 to TRBJ1-6; D is unclear. The CDR3 contains 14 residues. The germline gives CDR1 SGHRS, CDR2 YFSETQ. The V end lost 0 bases, the J end lost 10 bases, and 11 bases lay between the germline ends. As DNA, the CDR3 is TGCGCCAGCAGCTTGGCCGACGGGATCTCACCCCTCCACTTT. It specifies CASSLADGISPLHF.

The gene calls are TRBV6-2 or TRBV6-3 and TRBJ1-1; possibly TRBD1 for D (6 bases). Trimming took off 6 bases at V and 7 bases at J, with 12 bases between the two ends. This CDR3 comprises 12 residues. Germline loops: CDR1 MNHEY, CDR2 SVGEGT. The CDR3 loop reads CASRRQDHEAFF. The CDR3 coding sequence is TGTGCCAGCAGAAGACAGGACCATGAAGCTTTCTTT.

The CDR3 here is CASRISGRYQETQYF. DNA of the CDR3: TGTGCCAGCAGGATTAGCGGGAGGTACCAAGAGACCCAGTACTTC. The chain recombines TRBV6-5 with TRBJ2-5; 10 nucleotides align to TRBD2. With V trimmed by 6 bases and J by 0 bases, 4 bases remained unmatched. Germline assignment: CDR1 MNHEY and CDR2 SVGAGI. The CDR3 runs 15 residues.